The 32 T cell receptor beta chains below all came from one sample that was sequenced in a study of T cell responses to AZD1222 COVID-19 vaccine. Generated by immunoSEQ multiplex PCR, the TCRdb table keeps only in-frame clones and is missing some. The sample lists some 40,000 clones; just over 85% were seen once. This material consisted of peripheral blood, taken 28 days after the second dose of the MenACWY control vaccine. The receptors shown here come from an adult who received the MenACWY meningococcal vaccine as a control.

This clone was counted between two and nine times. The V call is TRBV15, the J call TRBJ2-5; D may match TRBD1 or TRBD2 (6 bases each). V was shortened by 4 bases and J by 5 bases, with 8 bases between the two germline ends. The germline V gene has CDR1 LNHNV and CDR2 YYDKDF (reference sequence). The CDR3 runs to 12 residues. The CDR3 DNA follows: TGTGCCACCAGCAAAGGGGGGGAGACCCAGTACTTC. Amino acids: CATSKGGETQYF. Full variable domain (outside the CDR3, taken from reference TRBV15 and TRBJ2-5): DAMVIQNPRYQVTQFGKPVTLSCSQTLNHNVMYWYQQKSSQAPKLLFHYYDKDFNNEADTPDNFQSRRPNTSFCFLDIRSPGLGDTAMYLCATSKGGETQYFGPGTRLLVL.

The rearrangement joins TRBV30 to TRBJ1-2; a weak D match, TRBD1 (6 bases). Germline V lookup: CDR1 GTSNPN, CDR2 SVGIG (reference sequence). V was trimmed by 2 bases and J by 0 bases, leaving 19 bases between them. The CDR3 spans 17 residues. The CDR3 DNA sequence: TGTGCCTGGAGTCCCGCCCTGGGGGCCACAGCTAACTATGGCTACACCTTC. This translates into CAWSPALGATANYGYTF.

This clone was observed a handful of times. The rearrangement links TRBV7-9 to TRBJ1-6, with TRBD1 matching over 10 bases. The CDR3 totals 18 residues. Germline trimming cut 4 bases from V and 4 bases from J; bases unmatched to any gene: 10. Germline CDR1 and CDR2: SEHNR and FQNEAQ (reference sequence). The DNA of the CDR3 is TGTGCCAGCAGCTCGTCCCGGGACAGGGGCGGATATAATTCACCCCTCCACTTT. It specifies CASSSSRDRGGYNSPLHF.

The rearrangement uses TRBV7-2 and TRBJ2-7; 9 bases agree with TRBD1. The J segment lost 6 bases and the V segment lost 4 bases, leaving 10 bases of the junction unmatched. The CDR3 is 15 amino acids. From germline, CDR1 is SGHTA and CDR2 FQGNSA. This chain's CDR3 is CASSSGGTGHREQYF. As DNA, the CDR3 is TGTGCCAGCAGCTCGGGCGGGACAGGGCATCGCGAGCAGTACTTC. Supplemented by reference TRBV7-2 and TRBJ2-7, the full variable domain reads GAGVSQSPSNKVTEKGKDVELRCDPISGHTALYWYRQSLGQGLEFLIYFQGNSAPDKSGLPSDRFSAERTGGSVSTLTIQRTQQEDSAVYLCASSSGGTGHREQYFGPGTRLTVT.

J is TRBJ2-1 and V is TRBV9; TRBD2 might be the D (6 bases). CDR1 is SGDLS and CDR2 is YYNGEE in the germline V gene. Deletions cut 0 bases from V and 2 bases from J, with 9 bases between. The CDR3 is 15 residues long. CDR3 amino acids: CASSVDGGPYNEQFF. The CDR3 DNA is TGTGCCAGCAGCGTAGACGGAGGGCCCTACAATGAGCAGTTCTTC.

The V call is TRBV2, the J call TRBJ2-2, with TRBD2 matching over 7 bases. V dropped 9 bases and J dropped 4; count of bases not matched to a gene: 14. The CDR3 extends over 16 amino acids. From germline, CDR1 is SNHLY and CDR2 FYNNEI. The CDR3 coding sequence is TGTGCCAGGGGAGGGACGGCGGGGAGTATCACCGGGGAGCTGTTTTTT. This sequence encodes CARGGTAGSITGELFF. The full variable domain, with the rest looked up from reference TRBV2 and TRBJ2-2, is EPEVTQTPSHQVTQMGQEVILRCVPISNHLYFYWYRQILGQKVEFLVSFYNNEISEKSEIFDDQFSVERPDGSNFTLKIRSTKLEDSAMYFCARGGTAGSITGELFFGEGSRLTVL.

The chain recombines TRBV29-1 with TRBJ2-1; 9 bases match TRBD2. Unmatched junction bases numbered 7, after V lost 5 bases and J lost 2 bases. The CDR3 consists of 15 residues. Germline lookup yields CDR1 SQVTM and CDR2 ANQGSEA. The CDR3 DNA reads TGCAGCGTTTCCGGGACTAGCCTTACCTACAATGAGCAGTTCTTC. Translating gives CSVSGTSLTYNEQFF.

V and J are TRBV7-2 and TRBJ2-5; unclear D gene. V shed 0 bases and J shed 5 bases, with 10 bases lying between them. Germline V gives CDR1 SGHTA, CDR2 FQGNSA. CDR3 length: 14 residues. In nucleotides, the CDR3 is TGTGCCAGCAGCTTAGCGCACATTCTGGAGACCCAGTACTTC. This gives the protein CASSLAHILETQYF.

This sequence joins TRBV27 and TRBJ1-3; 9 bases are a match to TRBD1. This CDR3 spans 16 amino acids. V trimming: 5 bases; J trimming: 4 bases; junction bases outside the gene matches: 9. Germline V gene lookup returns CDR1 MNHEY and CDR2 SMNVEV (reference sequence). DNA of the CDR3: TGTGCCAGCAGTCGAGCCGGGACAGGGTTGGGAAACACCATATATTTT. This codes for CASSRAGTGLGNTIYF.

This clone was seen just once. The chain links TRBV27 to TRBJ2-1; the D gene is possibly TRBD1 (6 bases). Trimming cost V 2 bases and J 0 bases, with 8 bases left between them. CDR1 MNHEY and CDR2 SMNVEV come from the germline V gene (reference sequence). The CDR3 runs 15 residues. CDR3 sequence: CASSLGTSSYNEQFF. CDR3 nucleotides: TGTGCCAGCAGTTTAGGGACAAGCTCCTACAATGAGCAGTTCTTC.

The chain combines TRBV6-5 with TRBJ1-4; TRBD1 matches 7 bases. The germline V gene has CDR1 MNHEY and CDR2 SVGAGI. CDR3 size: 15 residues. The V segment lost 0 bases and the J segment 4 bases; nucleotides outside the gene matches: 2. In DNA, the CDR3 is TGTGCCAGCAGTTACTCGAACAGGGGTAATGAAAAACTGTTTTTT. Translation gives CASSYSNRGNEKLFF.

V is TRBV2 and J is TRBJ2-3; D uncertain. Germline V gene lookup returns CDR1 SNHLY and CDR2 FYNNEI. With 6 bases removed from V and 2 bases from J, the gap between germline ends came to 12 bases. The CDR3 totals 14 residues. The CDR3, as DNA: TGTGCCAGCAGGTTACCAAAGCACACAGATACGCAGTATTTT. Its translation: CASRLPKHTDTQYF.

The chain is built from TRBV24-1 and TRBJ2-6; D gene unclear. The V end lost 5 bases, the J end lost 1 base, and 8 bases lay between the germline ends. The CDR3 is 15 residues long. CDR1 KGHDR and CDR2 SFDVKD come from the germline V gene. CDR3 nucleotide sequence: TGTGCCACCAGTGTGAAGGGTTCTGGGGCCAACGTCCTGACTTTC. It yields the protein CATSVKGSGANVLTF.

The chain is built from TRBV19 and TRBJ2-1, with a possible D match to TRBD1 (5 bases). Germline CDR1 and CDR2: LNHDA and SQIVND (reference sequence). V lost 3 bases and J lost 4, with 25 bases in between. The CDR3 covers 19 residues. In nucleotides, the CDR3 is TGTGCCAGTAGTATTAGAAAATCGACAGAACGCCAGCCATACAATGAGCAGTTCTTC. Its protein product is CASSIRKSTERQPYNEQFF.

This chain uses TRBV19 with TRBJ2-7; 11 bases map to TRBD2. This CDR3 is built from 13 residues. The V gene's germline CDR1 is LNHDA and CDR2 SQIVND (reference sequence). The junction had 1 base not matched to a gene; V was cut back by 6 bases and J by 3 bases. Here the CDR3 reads CASRLAGDYEQYF. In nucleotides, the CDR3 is TGTGCCAGTAGACTAGCGGGAGACTACGAGCAGTACTTC.

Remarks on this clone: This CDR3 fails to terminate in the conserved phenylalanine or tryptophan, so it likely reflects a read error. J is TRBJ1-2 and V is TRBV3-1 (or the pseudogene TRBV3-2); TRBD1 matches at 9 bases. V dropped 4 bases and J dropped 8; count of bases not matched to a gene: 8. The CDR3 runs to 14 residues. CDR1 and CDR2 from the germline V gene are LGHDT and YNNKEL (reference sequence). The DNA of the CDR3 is TGTGCCAGCAGCCGCCGCGGGACAGGGAGGGGCTACACCCTC. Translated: CASSRRGTGRGYTL.

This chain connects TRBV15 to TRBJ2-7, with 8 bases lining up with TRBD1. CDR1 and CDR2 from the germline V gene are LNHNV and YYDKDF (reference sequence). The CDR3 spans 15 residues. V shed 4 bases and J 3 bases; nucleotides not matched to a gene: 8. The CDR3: CATSKADRGHYEQYF. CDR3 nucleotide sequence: TGTGCCACCAGCAAGGCCGACAGGGGACACTACGAGCAGTACTTC.

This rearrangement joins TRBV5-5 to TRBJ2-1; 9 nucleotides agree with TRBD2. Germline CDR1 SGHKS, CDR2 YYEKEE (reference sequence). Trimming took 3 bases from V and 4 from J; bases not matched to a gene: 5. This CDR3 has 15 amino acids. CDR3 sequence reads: CASSWVAGVYNEQFF. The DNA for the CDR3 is TGTGCCAGCAGCTGGGTAGCGGGGGTTTACAATGAGCAGTTCTTC. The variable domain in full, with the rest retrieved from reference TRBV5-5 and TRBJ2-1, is DAGVTQSPTHLIKTRGQQVTLRCSPISGHKSVSWYQQVLGQGPQFIFQYYEKEERGRGNFPDRFSARQFPNYSSELNVNALLLGDSALYLCASSWVAGVYNEQFFGPGTRLTVL.

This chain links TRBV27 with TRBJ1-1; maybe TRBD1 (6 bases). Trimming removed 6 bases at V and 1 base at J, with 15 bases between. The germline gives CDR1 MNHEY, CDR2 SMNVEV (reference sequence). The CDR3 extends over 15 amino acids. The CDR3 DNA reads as TGTGCCAGCAGATTCTCAGGGGTTACGAACACTGAAGCTTTCTTT. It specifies CASRFSGVTNTEAFF.

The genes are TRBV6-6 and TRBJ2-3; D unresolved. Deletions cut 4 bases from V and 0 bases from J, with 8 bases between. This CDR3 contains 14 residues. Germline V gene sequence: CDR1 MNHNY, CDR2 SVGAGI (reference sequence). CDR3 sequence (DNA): TGTGCCAGCAGTTTGGCCGGGAGCACAGATACGCAGTATTTT. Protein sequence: CASSLAGSTDTQYF.

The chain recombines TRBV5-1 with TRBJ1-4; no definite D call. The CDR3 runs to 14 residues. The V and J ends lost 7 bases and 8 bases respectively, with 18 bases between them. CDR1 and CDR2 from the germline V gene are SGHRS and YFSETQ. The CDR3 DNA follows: TGCGCCAGCCGGCGATGGGCATTCGGGGAAAAACTGTTTTTT. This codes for CASRRWAFGEKLFF.

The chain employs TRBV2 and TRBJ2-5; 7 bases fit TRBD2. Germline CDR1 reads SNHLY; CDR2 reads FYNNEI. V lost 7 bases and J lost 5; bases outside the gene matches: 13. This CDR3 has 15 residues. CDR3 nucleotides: TGTGCCAGCAAATTACTAGCGTCACAAGGGGAGACCCAGTACTTC. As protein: CASKLLASQGETQYF.

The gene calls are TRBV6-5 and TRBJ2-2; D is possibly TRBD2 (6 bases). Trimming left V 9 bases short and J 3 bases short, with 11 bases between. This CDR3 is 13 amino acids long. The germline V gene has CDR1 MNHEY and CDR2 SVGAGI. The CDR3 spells CASRWGDTGELFF. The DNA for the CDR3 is TGTGCCAGTAGATGGGGGGACACCGGGGAGCTGTTTTTT.

CDR3 DNA: TGTGCCAGCAGCAGACAGTTTGAAGCTTTCTTT. Encoded protein: CASSRQFEAFF. The chain is built from TRBV28 and TRBJ1-1, with a weak D call TRBD1 (5 bases). The V gene's germline CDR1 is MDHEN and CDR2 SYDVKM. V lost 6 bases and J 7 bases, leaving 9 bases between the germline ends. This CDR3 has 11 residues.

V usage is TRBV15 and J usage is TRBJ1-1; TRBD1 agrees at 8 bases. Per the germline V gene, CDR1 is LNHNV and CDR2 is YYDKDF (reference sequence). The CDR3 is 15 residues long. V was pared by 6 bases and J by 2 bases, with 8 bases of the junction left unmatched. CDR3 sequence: CATSPGGRANTEAFF. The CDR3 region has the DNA TGTGCCACCAGTCCAGGGGGCAGGGCAAACACTGAAGCTTTCTTT.

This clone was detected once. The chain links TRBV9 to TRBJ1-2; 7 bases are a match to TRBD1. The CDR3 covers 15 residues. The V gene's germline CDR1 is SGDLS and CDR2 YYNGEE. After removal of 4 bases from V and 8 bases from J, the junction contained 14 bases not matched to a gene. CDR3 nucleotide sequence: TGTGCCAGCAGCTCACAAGAGGGGGCCGGTAGAGGCTACACCTTC. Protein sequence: CASSSQEGAGRGYTF.

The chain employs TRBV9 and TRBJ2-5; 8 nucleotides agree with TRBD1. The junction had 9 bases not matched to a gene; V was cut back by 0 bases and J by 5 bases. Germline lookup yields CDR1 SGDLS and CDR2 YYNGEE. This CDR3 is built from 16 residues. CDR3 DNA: TGTGCCAGCAGCGTAGCTCACGGACAGGGTGGGGAGACCCAGTACTTC. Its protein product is CASSVAHGQGGETQYF.

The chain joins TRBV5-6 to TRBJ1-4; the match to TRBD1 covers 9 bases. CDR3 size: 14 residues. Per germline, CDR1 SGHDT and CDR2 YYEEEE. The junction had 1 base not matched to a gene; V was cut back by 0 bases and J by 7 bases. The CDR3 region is CASSLGTGVEKLFF. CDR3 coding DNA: TGTGCCAGCAGCTTGGGGACAGGGGTTGAAAAACTGTTTTTT.

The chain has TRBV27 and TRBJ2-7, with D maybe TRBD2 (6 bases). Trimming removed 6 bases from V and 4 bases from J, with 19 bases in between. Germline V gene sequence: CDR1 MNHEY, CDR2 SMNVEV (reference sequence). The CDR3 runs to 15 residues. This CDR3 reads CASRLGGAGTYEQYF. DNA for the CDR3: TGTGCCAGCAGGCTGGGCGGGGCAGGGACGTACGAGCAGTACTTC.

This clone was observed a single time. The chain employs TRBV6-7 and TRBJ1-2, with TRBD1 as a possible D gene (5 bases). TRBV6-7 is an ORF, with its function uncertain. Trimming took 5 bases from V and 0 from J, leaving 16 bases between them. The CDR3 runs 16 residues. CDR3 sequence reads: CASSTQKGRANYGYTF. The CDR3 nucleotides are TGTGCCAGCAGTACTCAGAAGGGGAGAGCTAACTATGGCTACACCTTC.

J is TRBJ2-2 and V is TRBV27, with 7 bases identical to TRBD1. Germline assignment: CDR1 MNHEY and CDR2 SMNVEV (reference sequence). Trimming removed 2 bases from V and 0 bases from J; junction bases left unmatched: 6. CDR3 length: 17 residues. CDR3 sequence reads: CASSLLGGRANTGELFF. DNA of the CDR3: TGTGCCAGCAGTTTACTAGGGGGCAGGGCGAACACCGGGGAGCTGTTTTTT.

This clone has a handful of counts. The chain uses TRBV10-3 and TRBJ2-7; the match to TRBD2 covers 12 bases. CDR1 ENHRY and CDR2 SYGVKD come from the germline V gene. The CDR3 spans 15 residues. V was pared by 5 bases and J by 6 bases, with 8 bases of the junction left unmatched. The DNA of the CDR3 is TGTGCCATCAGTCGACTAGCGGGAGAGTCCGGCGAGCAGTACTTC. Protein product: CAISRLAGESGEQYF.